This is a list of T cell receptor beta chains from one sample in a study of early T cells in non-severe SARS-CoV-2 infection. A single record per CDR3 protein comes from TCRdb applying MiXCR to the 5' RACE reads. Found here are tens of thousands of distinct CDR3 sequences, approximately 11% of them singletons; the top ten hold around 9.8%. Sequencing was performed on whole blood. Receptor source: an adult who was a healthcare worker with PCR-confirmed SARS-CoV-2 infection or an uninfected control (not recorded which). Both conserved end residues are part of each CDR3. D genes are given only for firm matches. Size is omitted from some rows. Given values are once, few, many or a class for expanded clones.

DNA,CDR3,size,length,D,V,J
TGTGCCAGCACGGGCAGGGGAGATAATTCACCCCTCCACTTT,CASTGRGDNSPLHF,.,14,.,TRBV2,TRBJ1-6
TGTGCCATCAGTGAGCGGGGTGGTAGTGGAGATCCCACAGATACGCAGTATTTT,CAISERGGSGDPTDTQYF,many,18,.,TRBV10-3,TRBJ2-3
TGTGCCAGCAGTACGACGGCGGGGGCCTACGAGCAGTACTTC,CASSTTAGAYEQYF,.,14,TRBD2,TRBV6-1,TRBJ2-7
TGCAGCGTTGAAGATCCCGGCAGAAGCTCCTACAATGAGCAGTTCTTC,CSVEDPGRSSYNEQFF,few,16,.,TRBV29-1,TRBJ2-1
TGTGCCAGCAACACCCCGGGACACTCGAACACTGAAGCTTTCTTT,CASNTPGHSNTEAFF,.,15,.,TRBV6-2/TRBV6-3,TRBJ1-1
TGTGCCAGCAGCATCCCACTGAGGGCGCGAACGGCTGGCTACACCTTC,CASSIPLRARTAGYTF,few,16,.,TRBV9,TRBJ1-2
TGCGCCAGCAGTGAGTCGGTCCGGGATACGCAGTATTTT,CASSESVRDTQYF,many,13,.,TRBV10-2,TRBJ2-3
TGTGCCAGCAGCAGGAGGTCGCGAGGCACAGATACGCAGTATTTT,CASSRRSRGTDTQYF,.,15,.,TRBV27,TRBJ2-3
TGTGCCAGCAGCTTAACTCTACCCGGGGCCAACGTCCTGACTTTC,CASSLTLPGANVLTF,few,15,.,TRBV7-8,TRBJ2-6
TGCAGCGTACGGGAGAGCTCTGGAAACACCATATATTTT,CSVRESSGNTIYF,many,13,.,TRBV29-1,TRBJ1-3
TGCAGTGCTGAGGACAGGGCGACTTCCTCTGGGGCCAACGTCCTGACTTTC,CSAEDRATSSGANVLTF,many,17,TRBD1,TRBV20-1,TRBJ2-6
TGTGCCACTGACAAAGGCTACGAGCAGTACTTC,CATDKGYEQYF,.,11,.,TRBV19,TRBJ2-7
TGTGCCAGCAGGAACTCGGGACTAGGCGGGGAGACCCAGTACTTC,CASRNSGLGGETQYF,.,15,TRBD2,TRBV12-3/TRBV12-4,TRBJ2-5
TGTGCCAGTGGGGAGGAGACCCAGTACTTC,CASGEETQYF,.,10,.,TRBV12-3/TRBV12-4,TRBJ2-5
TGTGCCAGCAGCTTAGCGCAGTTTGGAAAACTGTTTTTT,CASSLAQFGKLFF,few,13,.,TRBV7-9,TRBJ1-4
TGTGCCAGCAGCTTACTTTCGGGAAGCTCTGGGGCCAACGTCCTGACTTTC,CASSLLSGSSGANVLTF,few,17,.,TRBV7-2,TRBJ2-6
TGTGCCAGCAGCTTAGGACAGGGGGCCAACACAGATACGCAGTATTTT,CASSLGQGANTDTQYF,few,16,TRBD1,TRBV7-8,TRBJ2-3
TGTGCCAGCTCGCGCCTGGGACAAATGAACACTGAAGCTTTCTTT,CASSRLGQMNTEAFF,.,15,.,TRBV18,TRBJ1-1
TGTGCTAGCAGCCTCCCCGGGACAGAGAACACCGGGGAGCTGTTTTTT,CASSLPGTENTGELFF,few,16,TRBD1,TRBV7-7,TRBJ2-2
TGTGCCAGCAGCGTAGTAGGGGGCTCATCCCAAACCGGGGAGCTGTTTTTT,CASSVVGGSSQTGELFF,.,17,TRBD1,TRBV9,TRBJ2-2
TGTGCCAGCAGCCCCGGACAGGGTCGGGGCTACACCTTC,CASSPGQGRGYTF,.,13,TRBD1,TRBV7-2,TRBJ1-2
TGTGCCAGCAGATCGGGACTAGCGGGGGGTACCGGGGAGCTGTTTTTT,CASRSGLAGGTGELFF,many,16,TRBD2,TRBV7-8,TRBJ2-2
TGTGCCAGCACCGGGGGGGAGGGGGACATTATGAACACCGGGGAGCTGTTTTTT,CASTGGEGDIMNTGELFF,few,18,TRBD2,TRBV12-3/TRBV12-4,TRBJ2-2
TGTGCCAGCAGTTTACAGGGCTGGGACACCGGGGAGCTGTTTTTT,CASSLQGWDTGELFF,.,15,.,TRBV6-2/TRBV6-3,TRBJ2-2
TGTGCCAGCAGTCCCCGAGGGGGGTCTTTCAACACTGAAGCTTTCTTT,CASSPRGGSFNTEAFF,few,16,.,TRBV27,TRBJ1-1
TGTGCCAGCAGCTTCCAGAAGGACACTGAAGCTTTCTTT,CASSFQKDTEAFF,.,13,.,TRBV7-2,TRBJ1-1
TGTGCCACCAGTGATCTAGCGGGCGACCAAGAGACCCAGTACTTC,CATSDLAGDQETQYF,many,15,TRBD2,TRBV24-1,TRBJ2-5
TGTGCCAGTAGTGTGCAGGGCAATCAGCCCCAGCATTTT,CASSVQGNQPQHF,few,13,.,TRBV19,TRBJ1-5
TGTGCCAGCAGTTACTCCCGGGGGTCCCCCTATGGCTACACCTTC,CASSYSRGSPYGYTF,few,15,.,TRBV6-6,TRBJ1-2
TGTGCCTGGAGCGGGGTGGAAGAAGCTTTCTTT,CAWSGVEEAFF,few,11,.,TRBV30,TRBJ1-1
TGTGCCAGCCGGACTAGCGGGGCCACCGGGGAGCTGTTTTTT,CASRTSGATGELFF,few,14,TRBD2,TRBV6-5,TRBJ2-2
TGCAGTGCTAGCCCCCTAGCGAGAGAGACCCAGTACTTC,CSASPLARETQYF,.,13,.,TRBV20-1,TRBJ2-5
TGCAGCGTCGATGCCGGAGGGGGCTTTTACGAGCAGTACTTC,CSVDAGGGFYEQYF,.,14,.,TRBV29-1,TRBJ2-7
TGTGCCAGCAGCTTAGGTTCTAGGAGCGGAGATACGCAGTATTTT,CASSLGSRSGDTQYF,few,15,.,TRBV7-6,TRBJ2-3
TGTGCCAGCAGCTTAGACTCGCAAAATGAGCAGTTCTTC,CASSLDSQNEQFF,few,13,.,TRBV7-7,TRBJ2-1
TGTGCCAGCAGCCAAGCTTCCGGGACGGACCCCGGGGAGCTGTTTTTT,CASSQASGTDPGELFF,few,16,.,TRBV14,TRBJ2-2
TGTGCCAGCAGCTTCAACCAGGGAACTCAGTACTTC,CASSFNQGTQYF,many,12,.,TRBV7-2,TRBJ2-4
TGTGCCAGCAGCAAAGGCCCGGACAGTTTATCCTACGAGCAGTACTTC,CASSKGPDSLSYEQYF,many,16,.,TRBV21-1,TRBJ2-7
TGTGCCAGCAGTGACCGATCAGGGCAAGAGACCCAGTACTTC,CASSDRSGQETQYF,.,14,.,TRBV28,TRBJ2-5
TGTGCCAGCAGCCAAGGGGGTGAGGCAGTCGGGCATGGCTACACCTTC,CASSQGGEAVGHGYTF,many,16,.,TRBV4-2,TRBJ1-2
TGTGCCAGCAGTTACCCTGAGACTAGCGGGGTCACAGATACGCAGTATTTT,CASSYPETSGVTDTQYF,.,17,TRBD2,TRBV6-6,TRBJ2-3
.,CASILAGTGGEQYF,.,14,.,TRBV12-3/TRBV12-4,TRBJ2-7
TGTGCCAGCTCCTCACGGACAGAGAGCAATCAGCCCCAGCATTTT,CASSSRTESNQPQHF,many,15,.,TRBV18,TRBJ1-5
TGTGCCATCAGTGAGCGAGCGGGGTCCCCCTACGAGCAGTACTTC,CAISERAGSPYEQYF,few,15,TRBD2,TRBV10-3,TRBJ2-7
TGTGCCAGCAGCCCGACAGAACCGAACACTGAAGCTTTCTTT,CASSPTEPNTEAFF,many,14,.,TRBV3-1,TRBJ1-1
TGTGCCAGCAGCAAAAAGGATCTAGCGGGGGGCCAACCCTACGAGCAGTACTTC,CASSKKDLAGGQPYEQYF,few,18,.,TRBV21-1,TRBJ2-7
TGTGCCAGCAGCCACAGGGGGAATGAGCAGTTCTTC,CASSHRGNEQFF,few,12,TRBD1,TRBV3-1,TRBJ2-1